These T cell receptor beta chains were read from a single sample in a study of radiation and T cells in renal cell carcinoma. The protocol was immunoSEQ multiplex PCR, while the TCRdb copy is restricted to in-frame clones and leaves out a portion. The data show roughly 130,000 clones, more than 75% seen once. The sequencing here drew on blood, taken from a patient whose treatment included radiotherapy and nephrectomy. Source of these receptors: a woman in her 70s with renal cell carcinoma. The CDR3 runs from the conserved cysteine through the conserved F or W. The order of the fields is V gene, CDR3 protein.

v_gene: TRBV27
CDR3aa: CASSPQGARAEAFF

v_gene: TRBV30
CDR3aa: CAWRGQGNTGELFF

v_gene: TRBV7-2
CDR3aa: CASSLEAGYYEQYF

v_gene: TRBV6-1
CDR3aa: CASSEPPGPAFF

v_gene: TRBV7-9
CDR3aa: CASSSDSHQPQHF

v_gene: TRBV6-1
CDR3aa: CASSDLGGGSLNEQFF

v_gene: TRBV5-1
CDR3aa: CASSPGGVRAFF

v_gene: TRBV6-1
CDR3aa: CASSRLGDTIYF

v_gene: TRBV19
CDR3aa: CASSRGPPPLEQYF

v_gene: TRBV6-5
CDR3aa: CASSYRDSNYGYTF

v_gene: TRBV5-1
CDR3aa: CASSLGGAVSDTQYF

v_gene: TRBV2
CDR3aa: CASRTGQGVIGYTF

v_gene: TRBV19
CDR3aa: CASSALARSSYNSPLHF

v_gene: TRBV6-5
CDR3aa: CATSRGNEQFF

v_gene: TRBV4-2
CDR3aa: CASSQEGRGVDYGYTF

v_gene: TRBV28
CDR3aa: CASTPSRGKGPQHF

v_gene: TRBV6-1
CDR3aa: CASSEGLASTDTQYF

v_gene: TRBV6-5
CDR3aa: CASSYSLDSPYEQYF

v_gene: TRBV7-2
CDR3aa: CAGSSRKGGSSYEQYF

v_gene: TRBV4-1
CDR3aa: CASSQGELSYEQYF

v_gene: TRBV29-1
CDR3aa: CSAERGNGELFF

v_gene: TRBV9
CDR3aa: CASSPRTGAYEQYF

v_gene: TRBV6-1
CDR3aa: CASGTERSDSPLHF

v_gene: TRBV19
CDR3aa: CASSTSGPGAYEQYF

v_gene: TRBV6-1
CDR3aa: CASSEEFLGNTEAFF

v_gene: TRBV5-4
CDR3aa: CASSPGRTNYGYTF

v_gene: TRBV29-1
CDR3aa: CSAKTGGYTGELFF

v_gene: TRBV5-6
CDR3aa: CASTPSSSYEQYF

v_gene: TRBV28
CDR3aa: CASSSPGQNSPLHF